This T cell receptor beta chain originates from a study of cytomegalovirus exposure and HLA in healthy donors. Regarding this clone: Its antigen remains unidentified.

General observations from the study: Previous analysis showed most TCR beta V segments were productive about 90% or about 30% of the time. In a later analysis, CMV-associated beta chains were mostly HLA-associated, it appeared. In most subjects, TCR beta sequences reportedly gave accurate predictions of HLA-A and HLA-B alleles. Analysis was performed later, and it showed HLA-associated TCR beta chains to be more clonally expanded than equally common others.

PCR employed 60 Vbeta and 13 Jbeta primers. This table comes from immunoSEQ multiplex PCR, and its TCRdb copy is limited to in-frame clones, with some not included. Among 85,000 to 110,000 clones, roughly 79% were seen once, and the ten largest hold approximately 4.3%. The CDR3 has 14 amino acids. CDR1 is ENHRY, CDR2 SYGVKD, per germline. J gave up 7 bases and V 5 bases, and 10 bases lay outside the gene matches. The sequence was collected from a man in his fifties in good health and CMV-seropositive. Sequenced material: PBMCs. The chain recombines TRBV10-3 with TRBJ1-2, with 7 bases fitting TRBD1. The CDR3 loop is CAISSRQGPFGYTF. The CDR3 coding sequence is TGTGCCATCAGTTCCAGACAGGGTCCCTTTGGCTACACCTTC.